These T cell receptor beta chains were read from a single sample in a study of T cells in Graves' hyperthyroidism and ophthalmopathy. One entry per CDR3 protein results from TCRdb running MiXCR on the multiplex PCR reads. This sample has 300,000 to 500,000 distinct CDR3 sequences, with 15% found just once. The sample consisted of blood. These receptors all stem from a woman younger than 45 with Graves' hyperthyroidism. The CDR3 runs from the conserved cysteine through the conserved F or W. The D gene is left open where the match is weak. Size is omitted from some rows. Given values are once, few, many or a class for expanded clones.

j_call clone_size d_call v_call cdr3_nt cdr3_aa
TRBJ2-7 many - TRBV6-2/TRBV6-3 TGTGCCAGCAGACTCCGGGGCCTCCCCAGCGACGAGCAGTACTTC CASRLRGLPSDEQYF
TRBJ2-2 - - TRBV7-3 TGTGCCAGCAGAGGGGACCCGAACACCGGGGAGCTGTTTTTT CASRGDPNTGELFF
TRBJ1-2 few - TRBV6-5 TGTGCCAGCAGTTACTCTTTCCCAGGGGACTATGGCTACACCTTC CASSYSFPGDYGYTF
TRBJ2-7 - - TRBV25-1 TGTGCCAGCAGCGAATCCTCTCACCGGCGCGAGCAGTACTTC CASSESSHRREQYF
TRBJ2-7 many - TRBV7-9 TGTGCCAGCAGCTTACTCGTAAGCGACGAGCAGTACTTC CASSLLVSDEQYF
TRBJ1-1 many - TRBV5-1 TGCGCCAGCAGGGGATCTGGGAACACTGAAGCTTTCTTT CASRGSGNTEAFF
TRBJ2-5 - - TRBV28 TGTGCCAGCAGTTTAATCCTCTCTTCTACCGCGGAGACCCGGTACTTC CASSLILSSTAETRYF
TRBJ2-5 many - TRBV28 TGTGCCAGCAGCATAAACAGGGCTGTCGAGACCCAGTACTTC CASSINRAVETQYF
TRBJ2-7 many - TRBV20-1 TGCAGTGCTAGACTTACCCCTCGTGAAGAGCAGTACTTC CSARLTPREEQYF
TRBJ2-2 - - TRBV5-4 TGTGCCAGCGCTAACGGGAACACCGGGGAGCTGTTTTTT CASANGNTGELFF
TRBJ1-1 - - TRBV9 TGTGCCAGCAGCGTTGACATAAACACTGAAGCTTTCTTT CASSVDINTEAFF
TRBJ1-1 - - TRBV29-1 TGCAGCGTTGATCCAGGGAGGATCAAGAACACTGAAGCTTTCTTT CSVDPGRIKNTEAFF
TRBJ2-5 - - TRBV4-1 TGCGCCAGCAGCCCGTTAGGGGGGCCACAGGGCCAAGAGACCCAGTACTTC CASSPLGGPQGQETQYF
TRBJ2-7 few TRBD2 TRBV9 TGTGCCAGCAGCCCCCCTAGCGGGCACTTTTACGAGCAGTACTTC CASSPPSGHFYEQYF
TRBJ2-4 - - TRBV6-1 TGTGCCAGCATCGATAAGTTAAACATTCAGTACTTC CASIDKLNIQYF
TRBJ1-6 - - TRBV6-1 TGTGCCAGCAGTTATGGTCTACAAAATAATTCACCCCTCCACTTT CASSYGLQNNSPLHF
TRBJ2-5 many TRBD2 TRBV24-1 TGTGCCACCAGTGACGGTGGGTTAGGCCTAGCGGGTCAAGAGACCCAGTACTTC CATSDGGLGLAGQETQYF
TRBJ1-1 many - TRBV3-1 TGTGCCAGCAGCCAAGGGGAGGGGAGGACCACTGAAGCTTTCTTT CASSQGEGRTTEAFF
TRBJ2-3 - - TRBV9 TGTGCCAGCAGCGTAGCTCCAGAAGATACGCAGTATTTT CASSVAPEDTQYF
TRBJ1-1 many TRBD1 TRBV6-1 TGTGCCAGCGGACAGGGAGGAAACACTGAAGCTTTCTTT CASGQGGNTEAFF
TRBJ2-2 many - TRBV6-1 TGTGCCAGCAGCGAATCCAACAGGGCTACCGGGGAGCTGTTTTTT CASSESNRATGELFF
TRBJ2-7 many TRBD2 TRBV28 TGTGCCAGCAGTTGGACTTTTCCCGGGACTAGAAACTACGAGCAGTACTTC CASSWTFPGTRNYEQYF
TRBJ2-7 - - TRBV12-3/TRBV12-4 TGTGCCAGCAACCACCAGGGGTTCCACGAGCAGTACTTC CASNHQGFHEQYF
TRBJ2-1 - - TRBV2 TGTGCCAGCAGCCGTGACAGCCACAATGAGCAGTTCTTC CASSRDSHNEQFF
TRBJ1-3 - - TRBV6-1 TGTGCCAGCAGCACAATAGGGGGAGGAAACACCATATATTTT CASSTIGGGNTIYF
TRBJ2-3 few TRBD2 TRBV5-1 TGCGCCAGCAGCTTGGCCCTCGGGGGGGCCGGCACAGATACGCAGTATTTT CASSLALGGAGTDTQYF
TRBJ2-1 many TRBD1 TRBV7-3 TGTGCCAGCAGTTCCCGGGACAGGGGGGTGAATATCAATGAGCAGTTCTTC CASSSRDRGVNINEQFF
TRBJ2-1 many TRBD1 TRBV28 TGTGCCAGCAGTCTGGACAGGGTGGGCAATGAGCAGTTCTTC CASSLDRVGNEQFF
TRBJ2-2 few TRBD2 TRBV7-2 TGTGCCAGCAGCTTTAGCGGGAGGGCCGGGGAGCTGTTTTTT CASSFSGRAGELFF
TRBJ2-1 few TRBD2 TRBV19 TGTGCCAGTAGTATCGGGACTAGCGGGGCGGGTGAGCAGTTCTTC CASSIGTSGAGEQFF
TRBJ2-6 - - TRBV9 TGTGCCAGCAGCGTTGGACGCCGCTCTGGGGCCAACGTCCTGACTTTC CASSVGRRSGANVLTF
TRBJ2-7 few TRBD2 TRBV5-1 TGCGCCAGCAGCGCCGGGGGGGACCTACTAGAGCAGTACTTC CASSAGGDLLEQYF
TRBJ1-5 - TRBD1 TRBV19 TGTGCCAGTAGAGATCGGACAGGGCGGTTCAATCAGCCCCAGCATTTT CASRDRTGRFNQPQHF
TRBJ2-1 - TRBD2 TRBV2 TGTGCCAGTCGACTAGCGGGAAACGAGCAGTTCTTC CASRLAGNEQFF
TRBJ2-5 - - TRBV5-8 TGTGCCAGCAGCTTGGCCGCGGTTGGAGAGACCCAGTACTTC CASSLAAVGETQYF
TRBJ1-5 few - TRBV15 TGTGCCACCAGCAGTAGGACGGGAAATCAGCCCCAGCATTTT CATSSRTGNQPQHF
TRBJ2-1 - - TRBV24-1 TGTGCCACCAGTGATGTGACTTTGGTTTACAATGAGCAGTTCTTC CATSDVTLVYNEQFF
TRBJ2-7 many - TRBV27 TGTGCCAGCAGTGTTTTCGGGGGCTCCTACGAGCAGTACTTC CASSVFGGSYEQYF
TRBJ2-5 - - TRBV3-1 TGTGCCAGCAGCCAGTCATTTAGGTCGAGCCAAGAGACCCAGTACTTC CASSQSFRSSQETQYF
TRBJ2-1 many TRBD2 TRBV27 TGTGCCAGCAGTTTACGGCTAGCGGGTGGTAAGCCTCGACGGGAGCAGTTCTTC CASSLRLAGGKPRREQFF
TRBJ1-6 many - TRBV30 TGTGCCTGGAGCGCGACAGCGGGTTCACCCCTCCACTTT CAWSATAGSPLHF
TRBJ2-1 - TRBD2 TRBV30 TGTGCCTGGAGTGTCGGGGGGGGGCGGTTCTTC CAWSVGGGRFF
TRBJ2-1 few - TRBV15 TGTGCCACCAGCAGACATCACCCTAGCGCCATATCCTACAATGAGCAGTTCTTC CATSRHHPSAISYNEQFF
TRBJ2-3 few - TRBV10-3 TGTGCCATCAGTGAGTCCGGGACCTTAGCTGCAGATACGCAGTATTTT CAISESGTLAADTQYF
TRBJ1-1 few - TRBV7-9 TGTGCCAGCAGCTTAGTTCAGGGGATGAACACTGAAGCTTTCTTT CASSLVQGMNTEAFF
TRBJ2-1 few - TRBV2 TGTGCCTCCAGGGTAGGGACTCGAGGGTTGAATGAGCAGTTCTTC CASRVGTRGLNEQFF
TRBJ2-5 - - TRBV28 TGTGCCAGCAGCGAAACAGGAGATCAAGAGACCCAGTACTTC CASSETGDQETQYF
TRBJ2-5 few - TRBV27 TGTGCCAGCAGCCCCCGGATTAGCGGAGAAGAGACCCAGTACTTC CASSPRISGEETQYF
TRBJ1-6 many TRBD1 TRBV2 TGTGCCAGCAGTGGACAGGGGGTGGGTTCACCCCTCCACTTT CASSGQGVGSPLHF
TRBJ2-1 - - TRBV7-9 TGTGCCAGCAGCTTAACCCCGGGACTCAACGAGCAGTTCTTC CASSLTPGLNEQFF
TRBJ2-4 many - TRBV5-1 TGCGCCAGCAGCTTGTGGGACCCCCTGAAGAACATTCAGTACTTC CASSLWDPLKNIQYF
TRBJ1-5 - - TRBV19 TGTGCCAGTAGTATTCTGGGGGGCGGCAATCAGCCCCAGCATTTT CASSILGGGNQPQHF